A selection of T cell receptor beta chains follows, all from one sample in a study of blood T cells in healthy people across ages. TCRdb passed the 5' RACE reads through MiXCR, listing each CDR3 protein once. The profile shows some 710,000 distinct CDR3 sequences, about 45% of them singletons. Sequences were obtained from blood. These receptor sequences come from a man at least 80 years old in good health. CDR3s include the opening cysteine and the closing phenylalanine or tryptophan. Each record gives: V gene, clone size, J gene, D gene, CDR3 length, CDR3 protein, CDR3 DNA. The D gene is left open where the match is weak. Rows give clone size only sometimes, using once, few, many, or a class for an expanded clone.

TRBV7-2,few,TRBJ2-1,TRBD1,17,CASSLASTGGLSNEQFF,TGTGCCAGCAGCTTAGCAAGTACAGGGGGCCTCTCTAATGAGCAGTTCTTC
TRBV7-2,many,TRBJ2-5,NA,15,CASSLVPRGQETQYF,TGTGCCAGCAGCTTAGTCCCCCGCGGGCAGGAGACCCAGTACTTC
TRBV10-1,NA,TRBJ2-1,TRBD1,13,CATGTGLLGEQFF,TGCGCCACCGGGACAGGGTTGTTGGGTGAGCAGTTCTTC
TRBV20-1,NA,TRBJ2-7,NA,16,CSAYPGRGPSSYEQYF,TGCAGTGCTTACCCTGGGCGAGGCCCCAGCTCCTACGAGCAGTACTTC
TRBV9,few,TRBJ2-5,TRBD1,15,CASSVRDRPVETQYF,TGTGCCAGCAGCGTCCGGGACAGACCTGTGGAGACCCAGTACTTC
TRBV5-4,few,TRBJ1-1,TRBD1,19,CASSWFGGQDSPLNTEAFF,TGTGCCAGCAGCTGGTTCGGAGGACAGGACTCCCCCCTGAACACTGAAGCTTTCTTT
TRBV10-3,few,TRBJ2-7,NA,14,CAISEKRGTYEQYF,TGTGCCATCAGTGAGAAGAGGGGTACCTACGAGCAGTACTTC
TRBV20-1,few,TRBJ2-3,TRBD1,14,CSALGTGAGDTQYF,TGCAGTGCCCTGGGTACAGGGGCCGGAGATACGCAGTATTTT
TRBV7-3,NA,TRBJ2-5,NA,13,CASSADLDNEQYF,TGTGCCAGCAGTGCGGACTTGGACAATGAGCAGTACTTC
TRBV6-5,NA,TRBJ2-2,TRBD2,14,CASRKGLAVGELFF,TGTGCCAGCAGAAAAGGACTAGCGGTCGGGGAGCTGTTTTTT
TRBV5-5,few,TRBJ2-3,NA,14,CASTSAGETDTQYF,TGTGCCAGCACCTCTGCTGGGGAGACAGATACGCAGTATTTT
TRBV4-1,NA,TRBJ2-3,TRBD2,17,CASSQDPASGVTDTQYF,TGCGCCAGCAGCCAAGATCCCGCTAGCGGGGTCACAGATACGCAGTATTTT
TRBV5-1,few,TRBJ1-1,TRBD1,14,CASSLDPGGTEAFF,TGCGCCAGCAGCTTGGACCCAGGGGGCACTGAAGCTTTCTTT
TRBV20-1,NA,TRBJ2-5,NA,14,CSARVPVGLNEQYF,TGCAGTGCTAGAGTCCCGGTAGGGCTTAATGAGCAGTACTTC
TRBV9,NA,TRBJ2-7,TRBD1,15,CASSPRTGRRHEQHF,TGTGCCAGCAGCCCAAGGACAGGGAGGCGTCACGAGCAGCACTTC
TRBV12-3/TRBV12-4,NA,TRBJ2-5,NA,11,CAITTQETQYF,TGTGCCATCACGACCCAAGAGACCCAGTACTTC
TRBV20-1,many,TRBJ2-1,TRBD2,14,CSARKSSGYNEQFF,TGCAGTGCTAGAAAGTCTAGCGGCTACAATGAGCAGTTCTTC
TRBV7-3,NA,TRBJ2-2,NA,14,CASTLRGSTGELFF,TGTGCCAGCACCCTGAGAGGATCCACCGGGGAGCTGTTTTTT
TRBV12-3/TRBV12-4,NA,TRBJ2-7,TRBD1,13,CANSPTGGHEQYF,TGTGCCAACAGCCCGACAGGGGGCCACGAGCAGTACTTC
TRBV6-2/TRBV6-3,once,TRBJ1-2,NA,13,CASSYSWSDGYTF,TGTGCCAGCAGTTACTCCTGGTCTGATGGCTACACCTTC
TRBV5-1,NA,TRBJ1-1,TRBD1,14,CASSQGQQNTEAFF,TGCGCCAGCAGCCAGGGACAGCAGAACACTGAAGCTTTCTTT
TRBV7-9,few,TRBJ2-5,NA,11,CASSLSQEQYF,TGTGCCAGCAGCTTGAGTCAGGAGCAGTACTTC
TRBV7-6,NA,TRBJ1-1,NA,14,CASSLPGDGSEAFF,TGTGCCAGCAGCTTACCCGGGGACGGATCTGAAGCTTTCTTT
TRBV29-1,few,TRBJ2-7,TRBD2,17,CSSTGLAGIGGRRAQYF,TGCAGCTCCACGGGACTAGCGGGGATTGGCGGACGGCGAGCCCAGTACTTC
TRBV7-2,few,TRBJ2-5,TRBD2,17,CASSLRLAGDQAETQYF,TGTGCCAGCAGCTTACGGCTAGCGGGGGACCAGGCGGAGACCCAGTACTTC
TRBV7-6,few,TRBJ1-5,NA,15,CASSLGGGLGQPQHF,TGTGCCAGCAGCTTAGGTGGGGGGCTCGGGCAGCCCCAGCATTTT
TRBV9,NA,TRBJ2-5,NA,14,CASSVRGAGETQYF,TGTGCCAGCAGCGTAAGAGGGGCGGGAGAGACCCAGTACTTC
TRBV9,NA,TRBJ2-7,NA,15,CASSVDDSDSYEQYF,TGTGCCAGCAGCGTAGACGACAGCGACTCCTACGAGCAGTACTTC
TRBV6-1,NA,TRBJ1-1,TRBD1,13,CASLDRVNTEAFF,TGTGCCAGCCTTGACAGGGTGAACACTGAAGCTTTCTTT
TRBV29-1,NA,TRBJ2-3,NA,15,CSVLGDSSSTDTQYF,TGCAGCGTCCTAGGGGACTCCTCTAGCACAGATACGCAGTATTTT
TRBV18,NA,TRBJ2-1,TRBD1,15,CASSPLRDSYNEQFF,TGTGCCAGCTCACCACTCCGGGACAGTTACAATGAGCAGTTCTTC
TRBV20-1,few,TRBJ2-7,NA,13,CSAIGQGGWEQYF,TGCAGTGCTATCGGGCAGGGGGGTTGGGAGCAGTACTTC
TRBV7-2,NA,TRBJ2-1,TRBD1,15,CASKAGQGARNEQFF,TGTGCCAGCAAAGCGGGACAGGGGGCTCGCAATGAGCAGTTCTTC
TRBV7-3,NA,TRBJ2-5,TRBD2,16,CASSLRSGRAVETQYF,TGTGCCAGCAGCTTACGTAGCGGGAGGGCCGTTGAGACCCAGTACTTC
TRBV7-2,NA,TRBJ2-5,TRBD2,15,CASSLESGGDNEQYF,TGTGCCAGCAGCTTAGAGAGCGGGGGGGACAATGAGCAGTACTTC
TRBV7-8,NA,TRBJ1-2,TRBD1,15,CASSRPGQGSYGYTF,TGTGCCAGCAGCCGCCCGGGACAGGGCTCCTATGGCTACACCTTC
TRBV7-2,few,TRBJ1-2,NA,13,CASRRQVTDGYTF,TGTGCCAGCAGGAGACAGGTGACCGACGGCTACACCTTC
TRBV5-1,NA,TRBJ2-1,TRBD1,15,CASISGQGAMYEQFF,TGCGCCAGCATCTCGGGTCAGGGGGCAATGTATGAGCAGTTCTTC
TRBV20-1,few,TRBJ2-1,NA,14,CSARILGWGSEQFF,TGCAGTGCTAGGATACTAGGATGGGGCAGTGAGCAGTTCTTC
TRBV6-2/TRBV6-3,NA,TRBJ1-1,NA,12,CASRTANTEAFF,TGTGCCAGCCGGACAGCCAACACTGAAGCTTTCTTT
TRBV16,NA,TRBJ1-5,NA,15,CASSQSGSGNQPQHF,TGTGCCAGCAGCCAATCCGGGAGTGGCAATCAGCCCCAGCATTTT
TRBV20-1,NA,TRBJ1-3,TRBD1,17,CSARFAGGQDSGNTIYF,TGCAGTGCTAGATTTGCAGGGGGCCAAGACTCTGGAAACACCATATATTTT
TRBV6-1,few,TRBJ2-7,TRBD1,14,CASNPGTGLYEQYF,TGTGCCAGCAACCCCGGGACAGGCTTATACGAGCAGTACTTC
TRBV12-3/TRBV12-4,NA,TRBJ2-7,TRBD1,16,CASSQTGTGLYNEQYF,TGTGCCAGCAGTCAGACCGGGACAGGGCTTTACAATGAGCAGTACTTC
TRBV12-3/TRBV12-4,few,TRBJ1-2,TRBD1,16,CASSLSGQVDFYGYTF,TGTGCCAGCAGTTTATCGGGACAGGTCGACTTCTATGGCTACACCTTC
TRBV5-1,few,TRBJ1-1,NA,14,CASSPRRGGTEAFF,TGCGCCAGCAGCCCACGGAGGGGGGGGACTGAAGCTTTCTTT
TRBV19,once,TRBJ2-1,NA,14,CASSIVTSTSEQFF,TGTGCCAGTAGTATTGTCACTAGTACTAGTGAGCAGTTCTTC
TRBV2,few,TRBJ2-7,NA,14,CASSVGRNSYEQYF,TGTGCCAGCAGTGTGGGACGAAACTCCTACGAGCAGTACTTC
TRBV11-2,NA,TRBJ2-7,NA,14,CASSSRGGSSEQYF,TGTGCCAGCAGCTCCCGAGGGGGTAGTAGCGAGCAGTACTTC
TRBV29-1,many,TRBJ2-3,NA,11,CSVDRADTQYF,TGCAGCGTTGACAGGGCAGATACGCAGTATTTT
TRBV27,NA,TRBJ2-3,NA,13,CASSFQKTDTQYF,TGTGCCAGCAGTTTTCAGAAAACAGATACGCAGTATTTT
TRBV7-2,once,TRBJ1-3,NA,16,CASSLGGGGAGNTIYF,TGTGCCAGCAGCCTTGGAGGAGGGGGAGCTGGAAACACCATATATTTT